Listed below are T cell receptor beta chains from one sample, sequenced in a study of blood T cell repertoires in COVID-19. This table comes from immunoSEQ multiplex PCR, and its TCRdb copy is limited to in-frame clones, with some not included. The sample comprises more than 95,000 clones, just under 80% of which are singletons, and 25% rests with the top ten. The material sequenced was peripheral blood. The receptors come from a human donor in a cohort sampled during active COVID-19. The CDR3 runs from the conserved cysteine through the conserved F or W.

V gene	J gene	CDR3 protein
TRBV23-1	TRBJ2-7	CASSQARLAPGEGEQYF
TRBV30	TRBJ1-2	CAWSRGNGYTF
TRBV19	TRBJ1-2	CASSYGGQGEYGYTF
TRBV5-1	TRBJ1-2	CASSPDPGANYGYTF
TRBV7-9	TRBJ1-6	CASSLTEGWPYNSPLHF
TRBV28	TRBJ1-1	CASSREMYTEAFF
TRBV24-1	TRBJ2-2	CATSDPTRVNGELFF
TRBV5-4	TRBJ2-7	CASSHRESSSYEQYF
TRBV7-3	TRBJ2-5	CASSLNGLAEETQYF
TRBV28	TRBJ1-4	CASSRDSSTNEKLFF
TRBV7-6	TRBJ2-1	CASSSFLLQGAQGEQFF
TRBV5-1	TRBJ1-4	CASSPTGATRGEKLFF
TRBV27	TRBJ1-6	CASRQPGGSPLHF
TRBV7-3	TRBJ2-2	CASSSLAGAGGELFF
TRBV5-8	TRBJ2-3	CASSLAPGTGGTDTQYF
TRBV7-9	TRBJ1-3	CASSLMQGRGNTIYF
TRBV12-3/TRBV12-4	TRBJ1-4	CASMSATNEKLFF
TRBV19	TRBJ1-5	CASSTVDAQPQHF
TRBV7-2	TRBJ2-7	CASSLATSGIDEQYF
TRBV14	TRBJ2-5	CASSRGGGAQETQYF
TRBV7-2	TRBJ1-2	CASSLKEGTGYTF
TRBV12-3/TRBV12-4	TRBJ2-7	CASSPSGIYEQYF
TRBV3-1/TRBV3-2	TRBJ1-1	CASSQARTEAFF